This T cell receptor (beta chain) was documented in a study of T cells expressing NK-cell markers. At the level of the study: Sorted CD3+CD56-NKG2C+, CD3+CD56+NKG2C- and CD3+CD56+NKG2C+ T cells were the source of the TCR beta repertoires.

CDR1 is DFQATT, CDR2 SNEGSKA, per germline (reference sequence). The CDR3 extends over 14 amino acids. TCRdb reanalyzed the 5' RACE reads and collapses them to one entry per CDR3 protein, without DNA. The table for this sample gives 550,000 to 600,000 distinct CDR3 sequences. The receptor was isolated from a man between 18 and 29 years old in good health. The sample taken for sequencing was blood T cells: a sorted CD56 or NKG2C T cell subset, CD4+ or CD8+ T cells, or bulk PBMC T cells (not recorded which). This sequence joins TRBV20-1 and TRBJ1-1; TCRdb calls TRBD1, which cannot be checked without DNA. The CDR3 region is CSARRGRWDTEAFF.